This T cell receptor (beta chain) was found in a study of regulatory T cells in long-lasting Graves disease. This clonotype was detected many times. One end of the junction does not line up with germline, which may come from a read error. In building TCR beta libraries, iRepertoire HTBI primers were used together with Arm-PCR of CDR3 regions. TCRdb reanalysed the multiplex PCR reads using MiXCR and keeps one entry per CDR3 protein. The sample yields roughly 400,000 distinct CDR3 sequences, roughly 20% seen once. Time point indicated: persistent/refractory GD, antithyroid drugs over 5 years with positive TRAb. Researchers made the TCR library from RNA that was extracted from PBMCs. Sequencing used peripheral blood mononuclear cells (PBMCs), obtained when the disease was refractory, from a patient treated with antithyroid drugs. This receptor was identified in a female donor with Graves disease.

The CDR3 region has the DNA TGTGCCAGCAGTTTTCGGGACAAGAGTCACCAAGAGACCCAATACTTC. Residues: CASSFRDKSHQETQYF. The chain is built from TRBV27 and TRBJ2-5, with D perhaps matching TRBD1 (6 bases). In germline, CDR1 is MNHEY, CDR2 SMNVEV (reference sequence). The CDR3 totals 16 residues.